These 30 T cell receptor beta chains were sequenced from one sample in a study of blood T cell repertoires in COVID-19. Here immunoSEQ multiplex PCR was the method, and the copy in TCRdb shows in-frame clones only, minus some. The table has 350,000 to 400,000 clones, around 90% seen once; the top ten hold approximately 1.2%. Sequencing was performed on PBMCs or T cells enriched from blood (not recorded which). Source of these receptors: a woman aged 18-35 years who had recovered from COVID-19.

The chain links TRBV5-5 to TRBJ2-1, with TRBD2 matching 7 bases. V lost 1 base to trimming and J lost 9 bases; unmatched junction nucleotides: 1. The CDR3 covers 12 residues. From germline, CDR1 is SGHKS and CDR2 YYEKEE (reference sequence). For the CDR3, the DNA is TGTGCCAGCAGCTTGAGGGAGGGTGAGCAGTTCTTC. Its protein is CASSLREGEQFF.

CDR3 in amino acids: CASSWTGTSVAGELFF. The CDR3, as DNA: TGTGCCAGCAGCTGGACCGGGACTAGTGTGGCCGGGGAGCTGTTTTTT. J is TRBJ2-2 and V is TRBV11-1; 8 bases agree with TRBD2. Germline CDR1 SGHAT, CDR2 FQDESV (reference sequence). V lost 4 bases and J lost 6; bases outside the gene matches: 10. This CDR3 is 16 amino acids long.

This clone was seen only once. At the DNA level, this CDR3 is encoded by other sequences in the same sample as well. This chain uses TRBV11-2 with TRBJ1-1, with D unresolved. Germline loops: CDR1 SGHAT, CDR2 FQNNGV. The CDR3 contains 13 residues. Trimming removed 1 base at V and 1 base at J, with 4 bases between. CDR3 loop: CASSLGGNTEAFF. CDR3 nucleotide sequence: TGTGCCAGCAGCTTAGGCGGGAACACTGAAGCTTTCTTT.

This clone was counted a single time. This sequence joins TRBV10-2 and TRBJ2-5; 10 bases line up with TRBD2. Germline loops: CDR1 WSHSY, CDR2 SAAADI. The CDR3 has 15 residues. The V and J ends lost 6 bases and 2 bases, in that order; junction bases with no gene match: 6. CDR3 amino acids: CASRVSGGPQETQYF. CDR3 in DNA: TGCGCCAGCAGGGTTAGCGGGGGGCCGCAAGAGACCCAGTACTTC.

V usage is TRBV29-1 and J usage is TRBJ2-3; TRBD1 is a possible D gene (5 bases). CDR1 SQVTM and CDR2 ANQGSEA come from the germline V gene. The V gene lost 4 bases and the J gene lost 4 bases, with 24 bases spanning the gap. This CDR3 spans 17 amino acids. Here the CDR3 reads CSVVVVQEMQGPDTQYF. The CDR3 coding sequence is TGCAGCGTTGTTGTGGTCCAGGAGATGCAGGGCCCAGATACGCAGTATTTT.

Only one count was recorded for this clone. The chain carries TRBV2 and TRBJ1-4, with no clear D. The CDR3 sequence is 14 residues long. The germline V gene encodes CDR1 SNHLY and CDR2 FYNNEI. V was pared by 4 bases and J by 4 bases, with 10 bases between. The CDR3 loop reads CASSVSRHNEKLFF. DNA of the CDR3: TGTGCCAGCAGTGTCAGCCGACATAATGAAAAACTGTTTTTT.

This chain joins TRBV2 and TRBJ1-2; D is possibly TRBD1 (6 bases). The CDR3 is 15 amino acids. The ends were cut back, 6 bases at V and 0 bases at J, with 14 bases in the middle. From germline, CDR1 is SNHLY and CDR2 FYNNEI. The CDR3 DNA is TGTGCCAGCAGGTATTCAGGGGCCGCTAACTATGGCTACACCTTC. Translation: CASRYSGAANYGYTF.

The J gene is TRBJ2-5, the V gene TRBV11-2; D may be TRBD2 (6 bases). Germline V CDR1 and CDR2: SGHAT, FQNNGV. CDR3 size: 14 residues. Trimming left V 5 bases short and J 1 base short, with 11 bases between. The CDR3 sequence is CASSPRERQETQYF. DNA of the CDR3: TGTGCCAGCAGCCCCCGGGAGCGCCAAGAGACCCAGTACTTC.

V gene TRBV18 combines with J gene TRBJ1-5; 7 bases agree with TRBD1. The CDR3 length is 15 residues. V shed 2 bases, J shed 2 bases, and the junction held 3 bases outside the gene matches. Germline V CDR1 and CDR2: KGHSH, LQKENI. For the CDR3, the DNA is TGTGCCAGCTCACCAGGGCAGGGGGGCAATCAGCCCCAGCATTTT. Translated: CASSPGQGGNQPQHF.

CDR3 loop: CASSQRQANYGYTF. The CDR3 DNA is TGTGCCAGCAGCCAAAGACAGGCTAACTATGGCTACACCTTC. The rearrangement joins TRBV3-1 (or the pseudogene TRBV3-2) to TRBJ1-2; D possibly corresponds to TRBD1 (6 bases). CDR3 size: 14 residues. Looked up from germline, CDR1 is LGHDT and CDR2 is YNNKEL (reference sequence). V was trimmed by 2 bases and J by 0 bases, leaving 7 bases between them.

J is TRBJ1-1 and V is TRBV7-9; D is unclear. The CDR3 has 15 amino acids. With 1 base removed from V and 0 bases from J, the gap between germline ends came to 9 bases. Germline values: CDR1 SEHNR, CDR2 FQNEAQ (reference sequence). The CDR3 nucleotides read TGTGCCAGCAGCTTAGGGCAGCGGATGAACACTGAAGCTTTCTTT. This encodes CASSLGQRMNTEAFF.

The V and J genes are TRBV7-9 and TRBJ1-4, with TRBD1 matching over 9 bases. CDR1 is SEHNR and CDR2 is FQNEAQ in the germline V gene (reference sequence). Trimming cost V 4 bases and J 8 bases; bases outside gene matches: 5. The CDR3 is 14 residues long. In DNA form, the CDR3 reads TGTGCCAGCAGCTCCGACAGGGGGTGGGAAAAACTGTTTTTT. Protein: CASSSDRGWEKLFF.

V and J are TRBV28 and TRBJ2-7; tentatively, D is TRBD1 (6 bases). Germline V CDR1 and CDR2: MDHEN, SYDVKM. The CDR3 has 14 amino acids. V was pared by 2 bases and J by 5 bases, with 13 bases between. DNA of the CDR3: TGTGCCAGCAGTTTAACTGGGGGCGCCCACGAGCAGTACTTC. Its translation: CASSLTGGAHEQYF.

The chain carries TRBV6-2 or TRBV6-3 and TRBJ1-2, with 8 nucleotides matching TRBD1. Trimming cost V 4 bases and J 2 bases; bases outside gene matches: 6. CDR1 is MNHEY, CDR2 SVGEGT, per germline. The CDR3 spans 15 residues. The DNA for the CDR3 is TGTGCCAGCAGTTTCCAGGGGGCGTGGAACTATGGCTACACCTTC. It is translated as CASSFQGAWNYGYTF.

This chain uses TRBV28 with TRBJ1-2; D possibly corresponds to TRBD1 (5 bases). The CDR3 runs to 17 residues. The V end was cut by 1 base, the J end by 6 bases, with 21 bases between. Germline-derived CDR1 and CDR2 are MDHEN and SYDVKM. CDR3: CASSLSNLRQLSNGYTF. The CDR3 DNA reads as TGTGCCAGCAGTTTATCAAACCTCCGACAGCTCAGCAATGGCTACACCTTC.

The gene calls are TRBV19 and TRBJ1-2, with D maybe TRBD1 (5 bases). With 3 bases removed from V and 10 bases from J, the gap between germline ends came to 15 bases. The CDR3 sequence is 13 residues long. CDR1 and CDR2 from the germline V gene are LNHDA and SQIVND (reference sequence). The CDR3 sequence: CASSISDNFDYTF. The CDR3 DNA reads TGTGCCAGTAGTATTTCGGACAACTTCGACTACACCTTC.

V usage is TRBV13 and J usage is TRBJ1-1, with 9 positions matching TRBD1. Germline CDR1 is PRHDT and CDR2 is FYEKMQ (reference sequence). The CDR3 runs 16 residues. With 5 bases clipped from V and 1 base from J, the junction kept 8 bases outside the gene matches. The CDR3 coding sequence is TGTGCCAGCAGCCTCCCCTACAGGGGGCAGAACACTGAAGCTTTCTTT. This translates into CASSLPYRGQNTEAFF.

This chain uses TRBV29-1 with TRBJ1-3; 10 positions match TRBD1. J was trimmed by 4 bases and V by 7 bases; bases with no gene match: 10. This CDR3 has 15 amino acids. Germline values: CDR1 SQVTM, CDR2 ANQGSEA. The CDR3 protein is CSGKGQGMEGNTIYF. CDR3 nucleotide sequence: TGCAGCGGAAAGGGACAGGGGATGGAAGGAAACACCATATATTTT.

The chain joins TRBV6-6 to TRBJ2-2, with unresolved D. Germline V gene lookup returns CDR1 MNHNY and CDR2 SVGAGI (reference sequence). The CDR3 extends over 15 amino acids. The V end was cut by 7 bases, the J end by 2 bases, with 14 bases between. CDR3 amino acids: CASTPIAYNTGELFF. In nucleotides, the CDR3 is TGTGCCAGCACCCCAATAGCTTACAACACCGGGGAGCTGTTTTTT.

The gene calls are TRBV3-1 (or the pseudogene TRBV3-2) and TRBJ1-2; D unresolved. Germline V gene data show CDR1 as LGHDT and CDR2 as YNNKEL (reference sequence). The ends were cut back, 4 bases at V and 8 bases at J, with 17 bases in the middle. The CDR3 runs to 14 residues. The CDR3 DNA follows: TGTGCCAGCAGCCTGACGGACTCCGGAGGAGGCTACACCTTC. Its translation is CASSLTDSGGGYTF.

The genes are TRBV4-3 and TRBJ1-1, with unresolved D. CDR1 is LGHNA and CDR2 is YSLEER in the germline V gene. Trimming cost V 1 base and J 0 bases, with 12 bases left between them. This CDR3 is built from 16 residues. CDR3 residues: CASSQVAGRMNTEAFF. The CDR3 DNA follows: TGCGCCAGCAGCCAAGTGGCGGGTCGAATGAACACTGAAGCTTTCTTT.

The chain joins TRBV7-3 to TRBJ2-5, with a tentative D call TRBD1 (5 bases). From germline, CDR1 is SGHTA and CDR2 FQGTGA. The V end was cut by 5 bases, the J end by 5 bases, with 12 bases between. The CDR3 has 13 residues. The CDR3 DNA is TGTGCCAGCAGCCCAGGGCCAGAGGAGACCCAGTACTTC. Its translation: CASSPGPEETQYF.

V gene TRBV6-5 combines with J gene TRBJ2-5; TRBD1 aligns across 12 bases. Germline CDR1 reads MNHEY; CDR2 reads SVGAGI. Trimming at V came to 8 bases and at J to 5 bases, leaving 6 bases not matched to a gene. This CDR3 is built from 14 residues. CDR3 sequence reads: CASFGTGGRETQYF. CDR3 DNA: TGTGCCAGCTTCGGGACAGGGGGCAGGGAGACCCAGTACTTC.

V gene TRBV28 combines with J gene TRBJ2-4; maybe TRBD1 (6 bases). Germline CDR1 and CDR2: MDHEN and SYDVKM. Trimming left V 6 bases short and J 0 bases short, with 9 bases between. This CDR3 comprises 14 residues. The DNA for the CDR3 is TGTGCCAGCAGGGAACAGGGAGCCAAAAACATTCAGTACTTC. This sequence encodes CASREQGAKNIQYF.

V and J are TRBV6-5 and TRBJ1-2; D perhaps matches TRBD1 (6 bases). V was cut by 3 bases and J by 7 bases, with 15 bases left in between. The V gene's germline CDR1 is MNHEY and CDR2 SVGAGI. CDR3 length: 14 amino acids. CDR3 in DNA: TGTGCCAGCAGTTATACAGGGTTTATGCGTGGCTACACCTTC. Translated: CASSYTGFMRGYTF.

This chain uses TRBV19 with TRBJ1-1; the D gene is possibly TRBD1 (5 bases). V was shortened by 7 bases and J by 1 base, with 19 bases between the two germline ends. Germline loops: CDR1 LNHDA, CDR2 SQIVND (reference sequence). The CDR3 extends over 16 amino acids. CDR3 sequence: CASKAPGLRRNTEAFF. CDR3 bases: TGTGCCAGTAAAGCCCCGGGACTGAGGAGGAACACTGAAGCTTTCTTT. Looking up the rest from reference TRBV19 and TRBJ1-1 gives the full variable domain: DGGITQSPKYLFRKEGQNVTLSCEQNLNHDAMYWYRQDPGQGLRLIYYSQIVNDFQKGDIAEGYSVSREKKESFPLTVTSAQKNPTAFYLCASKAPGLRRNTEAFFGQGTRLTVV.

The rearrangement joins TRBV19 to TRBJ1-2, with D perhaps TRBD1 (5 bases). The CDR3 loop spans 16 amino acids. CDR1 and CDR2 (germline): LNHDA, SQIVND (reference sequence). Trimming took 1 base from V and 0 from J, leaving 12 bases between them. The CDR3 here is CASSIGHRFPNYGYTF. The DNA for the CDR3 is TGTGCCAGTAGTATAGGTCACAGGTTCCCTAACTATGGCTACACCTTC. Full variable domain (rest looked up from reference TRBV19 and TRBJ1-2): DGGITQSPKYLFRKEGQNVTLSCEQNLNHDAMYWYRQDPGQGLRLIYYSQIVNDFQKGDIAEGYSVSREKKESFPLTVTSAQKNPTAFYLCASSIGHRFPNYGYTFGSGTRLTVV.

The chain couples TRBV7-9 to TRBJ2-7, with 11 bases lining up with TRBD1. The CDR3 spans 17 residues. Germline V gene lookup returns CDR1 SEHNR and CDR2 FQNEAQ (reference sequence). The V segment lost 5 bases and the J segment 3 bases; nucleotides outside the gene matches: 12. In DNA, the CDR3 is TGTGCCAGCAGCACACCAGTGAGGACAGGGGGCGGCTACGAGCAGTACTTC. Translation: CASSTPVRTGGGYEQYF.

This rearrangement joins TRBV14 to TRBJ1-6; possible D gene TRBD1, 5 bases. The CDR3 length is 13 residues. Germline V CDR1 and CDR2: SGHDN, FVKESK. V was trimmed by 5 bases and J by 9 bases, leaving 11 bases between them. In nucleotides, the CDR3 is TGTGCCAGCAGCTGGGCCCAGGGTTCACCCCTCCACTTT. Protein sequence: CASSWAQGSPLHF.

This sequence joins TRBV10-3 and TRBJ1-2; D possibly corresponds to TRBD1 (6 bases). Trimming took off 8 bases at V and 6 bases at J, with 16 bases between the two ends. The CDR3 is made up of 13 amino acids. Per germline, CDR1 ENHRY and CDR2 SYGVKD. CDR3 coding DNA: TGTGCCATCGAGGCAGGGGATAGGGATGGCTACACCTTC. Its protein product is CAIEAGDRDGYTF.